Below are 18 T cell receptor beta chains sequenced from a single sample in a study of a mutant IDH1 vaccine in newly diagnosed glioma. The sample's time point: week 23, last vaccination. Topical imiquimod was applied with each vaccine dose, which held 300 ug of mutant IDH1 20-mer peptide. This table comes from immunoSEQ multiplex PCR, and its TCRdb copy is limited to in-frame clones, with some not included. The sample holds under 45,000 clones; about four fifths are singletons and the top ten take around 2.4%. Antigens for these TCRs are unknown. This specimen consisted of PBMCs, obtained from a glioma patient whose treatment included an IDH1 peptide vaccine. These TCRs come from a woman aged 18-30 years with glioma. Some clones in this sample may be carry-over from other donors' samples.

V gene TRBV7-2 combines with J gene TRBJ2-1; 10 bases map to TRBD1. The CDR3 is 17 amino acids. The trim removed 5 bases at V and 2 bases at J, leaving 9 bases unmatched. CDR1 and CDR2 from the germline V gene are SGHTA and FQGNSA. The CDR3 bases are TGTGCCAGCAGCCAGAGGAGCGGGACAGGGGCCTACAATGAGCAGTTCTTC. It translates to CASSQRSGTGAYNEQFF.

CDR3 sequence: CASSISGVHEQYF. CDR3 DNA: TGTGCCAGTAGTATCTCGGGGGTCCACGAGCAGTACTTC. This sequence joins TRBV19 and TRBJ2-7; tentative D call: TRBD2 (6 bases). Germline values: CDR1 LNHDA, CDR2 SQIVND (reference sequence). The CDR3 covers 13 residues. Between the trimmed V and J ends, which lost 3 bases and 5 bases, there was a span of 11 bases.

The rearrangement joins TRBV6-4 to TRBJ2-2, with D perhaps matching TRBD2 (5 bases). This CDR3 spans 13 amino acids. Trimming stripped 2 bases from V and 5 bases from J, with 6 bases between. Germline V gene sequence: CDR1 MRHNA, CDR2 SNTAGT. The CDR3 loop is CASSDRGTGELFF. The CDR3 DNA sequence: TGTGCCAGCAGTGACCGAGGGACCGGGGAGCTGTTTTTT.

The rearrangement uses TRBV6-1 and TRBJ1-5; unclear D gene. This CDR3 has 13 residues. Germline-derived CDR1 and CDR2 are MNHNS and SASEGT. V was trimmed by 6 bases and J by 5 bases, leaving 11 bases between them. The CDR3 sequence is CASRTGSDQPQHF. DNA for the CDR3: TGTGCCAGCAGGACGGGGAGTGATCAGCCCCAGCATTTT.

The chain recombines TRBV6-5 with TRBJ1-4; D might be TRBD1 (5 bases). The V end lost 7 bases, the J end lost 7 bases, and 19 bases lay between the germline ends. The CDR3 is made up of 15 amino acids. Germline V gene sequence: CDR1 MNHEY, CDR2 SVGAGI. CDR3 sequence: CASTRGLGAGEKLFF. CDR3 nucleotide sequence: TGTGCCAGCACCCGCGGCTTAGGGGCAGGTGAAAAACTGTTTTTT.

This clone showed up just a few times. The genes are TRBV5-1 and TRBJ1-1; no clear D gene. Per germline, CDR1 SGHRS and CDR2 YFSETQ. The ends were cut back, 1 base at V and 1 base at J, with 8 bases in the middle. CDR3 length: 14 amino acids. This CDR3 is CASSLRAGNTEAFF. In DNA, the CDR3 is TGCGCCAGCAGCTTGCGCGCGGGGAACACTGAAGCTTTCTTT.

This chain connects TRBV19 to TRBJ1-2; D gene ambiguous. Trimming shortened V by 9 bases and J by 0 bases, and 17 bases separated the two germline ends. This CDR3 is built from 15 residues. Per the germline V gene, CDR1 is LNHDA and CDR2 is SQIVND (reference sequence). The DNA for the CDR3 is TGTGCCAGAAGGCCCAAGACCGAGGCTAACTATGGCTACACCTTC. Amino acid sequence: CARRPKTEANYGYTF.

A note on this clone: One end of the junction fails to match germline, which may point to a read error. J is TRBJ1-2 and V is TRBV7-2; D is uncertain. In germline, CDR1 is SGHTA, CDR2 FQGNSA. The CDR3 has 13 amino acids. The CDR3 DNA reads TGTGCCAGCAGCTTAGACGGCTGGGCCGCAATAGTCTTC. Translated: CASSLDGWAAIVF.

This clone was found once. This rearrangement joins TRBV5-5 to TRBJ2-7; 7 nucleotides match TRBD2. The trim removed 0 bases at V and 6 bases at J, leaving 9 bases unmatched. Germline-derived CDR1 and CDR2 are SGHKS and YYEKEE (reference sequence). This CDR3 comprises 15 residues. CDR3 sequence (DNA): TGTGCCAGCAGCTTGGTTGGCGGGAGTTCTCGCGAGCAGTACTTC. The encoded protein is CASSLVGGSSREQYF.

This chain joins TRBV7-6 and TRBJ1-5; D uncertain. Trimming removed 1 base at V and 6 bases at J, with 4 bases between. The CDR3 spans 12 residues. The V gene's germline CDR1 is SGHVS and CDR2 FNYEAQ. Here the CDR3 reads CASSLGGQPQHF. For the CDR3, the DNA is TGTGCCAGCAGCTTAGGAGGTCAGCCCCAGCATTTT.

This clone showed up just a few times. This CDR3 is CASSSPQNRTSGDWETQYF. CDR3 in DNA: TGTGCCAGCAGCTCTCCTCAAAACAGGACTAGCGGGGACTGGGAGACCCAGTACTTC. The chain has TRBV7-6 and TRBJ2-5, with 12 bases fitting TRBD2. The CDR3 length is 19 residues. V lost 4 bases to trimming and J lost 5 bases; unmatched junction nucleotides: 17. Germline assignment: CDR1 SGHVS and CDR2 FNYEAQ.

The V call is TRBV2, the J call TRBJ1-2; D gene unclear. The CDR3 is 12 residues long. The ends were cut back, 6 bases at V and 1 base at J, with 6 bases in the middle. Per the germline V gene, CDR1 is SNHLY and CDR2 is FYNNEI. The CDR3 spells CASRPHNYGYTF. The CDR3 nucleotides are TGTGCCAGCAGGCCCCATAACTATGGCTACACCTTC.

The chain has TRBV27 and TRBJ2-7, with a possible D match to TRBD2 (6 bases). V was clipped by 4 bases and J by 1 base, with 14 bases between them. The CDR3 covers 15 residues. In germline, CDR1 is MNHEY, CDR2 SMNVEV (reference sequence). The CDR3 is CASSSRDAGSYEQYF. CDR3 coding DNA: TGTGCCAGCAGTTCAAGGGACGCGGGATCCTACGAGCAGTACTTC.

The chain couples TRBV5-1 to TRBJ1-2; TRBD1 matches 7 bases. The V gene's germline CDR1 is SGHRS and CDR2 YFSETQ. V was pared by 3 bases and J by 4 bases, with 6 bases of the junction left unmatched. The CDR3 length is 14 residues. The CDR3 protein is CASSYGTASYGYTF. The CDR3 coding sequence is TGCGCCAGCAGCTACGGGACAGCCTCCTATGGCTACACCTTC.

The chain employs TRBV7-2 and TRBJ1-2, with 7 nucleotides matching TRBD1. Trimming took 4 bases from V and 0 from J; bases not matched to a gene: 5. Germline V lookup: CDR1 SGHTA, CDR2 FQGNSA. This CDR3 has 15 amino acids. CDR3 DNA sequence: TGTGCCAGCAGCTCAGGGACAGTACCTAACTATGGCTACACCTTC. It specifies CASSSGTVPNYGYTF.

The chain couples TRBV5-8 to TRBJ1-2; 10 positions match TRBD1. Unmatched junction bases numbered 4, after V lost 3 bases and J lost 2 bases. In germline, CDR1 is SGHTS, CDR2 YDEGEE. The CDR3 is made up of 15 amino acids. In DNA form, the CDR3 reads TGTGCCAGCAGCTCTCCGGGACAGGGGAACTATGGCTACACCTTC. This gives the protein CASSSPGQGNYGYTF.

This clone was observed once. The chain joins TRBV19 to TRBJ2-2, with D tentatively TRBD2 (6 bases). CDR1 is LNHDA and CDR2 is SQIVND in the germline V gene (reference sequence). Between the trimmed V and J ends, which lost 8 bases and 6 bases, there was a span of 10 bases. CDR3 size: 12 residues. The CDR3 region is CASGDLPGELFF. In DNA form, the CDR3 reads TGTGCCAGTGGGGACTTGCCCGGGGAGCTGTTTTTT. Full variable domain (outside the CDR3, taken from reference TRBV19 and TRBJ2-2): DGGITQSPKYLFRKEGQNVTLSCEQNLNHDAMYWYRQDPGQGLRLIYYSQIVNDFQKGDIAEGYSVSREKKESFPLTVTSAQKNPTAFYLCASGDLPGELFFGEGSRLTVL.

This clone occurred a few times. V and J are TRBV7-3 and TRBJ2-1; no definite D call. V lost 5 bases to trimming and J lost 1 base, with 12 bases between them. The length of the CDR3 is 15 residues. In germline, CDR1 is SGHTA, CDR2 FQGTGA. The DNA for the CDR3 is TGTGCCAGCAGCCCTTCTACCCCTTCCTACAATGAGCAGTTCTTC. This encodes CASSPSTPSYNEQFF. The full variable domain, rest sourced from reference TRBV7-3 and TRBJ2-1, is GAGVSQTPSNKVTEKGKYVELRCDPISGHTALYWYRQSLGQGPEFLIYFQGTGAADDSGLPNDRFFAVRPEGSVSTLKIQRTERGDSAVYLCASSPSTPSYNEQFFGPGTRLTVL.